This record covers a single T cell receptor (beta chain). Single viable CD3+CD4+CD8-CD45RO+ cells were sorted as the memory CD4+ T cells. Original handling: After removing out-of-frame reads, 2 million to 2.5 million distinct TCRbeta sequences remained. The data were produced by immunoSEQ multiplex PCR, yet TCRdb's version contains in-frame clones alone and is incomplete. That table is the source of V, J and clone size, and D and trimming were worked out from the DNA. The table lists some 66,000 clones, about 80% of them singletons. This sample is part of a study of memory CD4+ T cells and cytomegalovirus serostatus. Germline V gene lookup returns CDR1 MDHEN and CDR2 SYDVKM. There are 16 residues in the CDR3. The J segment lost 5 bases and the V segment lost 5 bases, leaving 5 bases of the junction unmatched.

Sequenced input: memory CD4+ T cells from blood. The chain recombines TRBV28 with TRBJ2-1; 14 nucleotides agree with TRBD2. This receptor was obtained from an adult in good health and CMV-seropositive. CDR3 DNA: TGTGCCAGCAGTCTCCTGACTAGCGGGGGGGACAATGAGCAGTTCTTC. It codes for CASSLLTSGGDNEQFF.